The rows below give T cell receptor beta chains drawn from one sample of a study of metastatic and nonmetastatic thyroid tumors. TCRdb redid the clone calls on the PCR reads using MiXCR. In the table there are about 41,000 clones, around 28% of which are singletons. The source material was blood. The receptor set was obtained from a male donor with papillary thyroid cancer or a benign thyroid nodule (not recorded which). Some clones in this sample may be carry-over from other donors' samples. CDR3s include the opening cysteine and the closing phenylalanine or tryptophan. The D gene is left open where the match is weak.

V,J,D,CDR3
TRBV29-1,TRBJ1-3,.,CSVARDLGNTIYF
TRBV9,TRBJ1-4,.,CASSAGPRREKLFF
TRBV2,TRBJ2-2,.,CASSVQGGGELFF
TRBV20-1,TRBJ1-5,.,CSASPDYSNQPQHF
TRBV20-1,TRBJ2-1,TRBD1,CSARAGGRLHTEQFF
TRBV7-8,TRBJ1-2,TRBD1,CASSLRTGEYGYTF
TRBV20-1,TRBJ2-1,.,CSASGGAGRAANEQFF
TRBV4-1,TRBJ1-6,.,CASSQGANSPLHF
TRBV6-2/TRBV6-3,TRBJ2-7,TRBD2,CASSYSAGGPYEQYF
TRBV12-3/TRBV12-4,TRBJ2-2,.,CASTVAQIRELFF
TRBV6-1,TRBJ1-6,.,CASRPGTANSPLHF
TRBV3-1,TRBJ2-7,.,CASSQSSEQYF
TRBV12-3/TRBV12-4,TRBJ1-1,.,CASSREKTEAFF
TRBV2,TRBJ2-7,.,CASRLDPSYYEQYF
TRBV20-1,TRBJ2-1,TRBD2,CISTPGLAGGNEQFF
TRBV6-1,TRBJ2-7,TRBD2,CASSEVGGLAGNPYEQYF
TRBV4-2,TRBJ2-7,.,CASSESGLSYEQYF
TRBV6-4,TRBJ2-3,TRBD2,CASSDGTSGGADTQYF
TRBV6-5,TRBJ1-1,.,CASSSSPGWTEALF
TRBV27,TRBJ1-5,TRBD1,CASSKTSGQNQPQHF
TRBV3-1,TRBJ2-7,TRBD1,CASSPTSGTGIDEQYF